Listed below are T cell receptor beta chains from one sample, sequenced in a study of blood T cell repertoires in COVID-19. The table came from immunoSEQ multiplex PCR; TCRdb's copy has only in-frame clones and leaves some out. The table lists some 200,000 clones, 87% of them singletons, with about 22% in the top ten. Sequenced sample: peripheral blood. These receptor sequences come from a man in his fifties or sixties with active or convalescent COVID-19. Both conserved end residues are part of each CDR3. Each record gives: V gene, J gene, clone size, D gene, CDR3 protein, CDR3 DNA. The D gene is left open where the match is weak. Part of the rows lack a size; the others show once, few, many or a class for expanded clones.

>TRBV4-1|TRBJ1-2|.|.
CASSQGAQTNYGYTF
TGCGCCAGCAGCCAAGGGGCCCAGACTAACTATGGCTACACCTTC
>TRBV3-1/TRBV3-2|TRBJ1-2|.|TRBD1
CASSQGGQGAFGYTF
TGTGCCAGCAGCCAAGGAGGACAGGGGGCGTTTGGCTACACCTTC
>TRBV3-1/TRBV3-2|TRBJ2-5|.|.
CASSLGLKETQYF
TGTGCCAGCAGCCTCGGACTGAAAGAGACCCAGTACTTC
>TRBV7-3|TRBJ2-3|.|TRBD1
CASSWTGGGTDTQYF
TGTGCCAGCAGCTGGACAGGGGGCGGAACAGATACGCAGTATTTT
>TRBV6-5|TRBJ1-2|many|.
CASSYTTGGTGYTF
TGTGCCAGCAGTTACACCACCGGAGGGACTGGCTACACCTTC
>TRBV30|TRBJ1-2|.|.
CAWSVDRRGGYTF
TGTGCCTGGAGTGTAGACCGCCGGGGTGGCTACACCTTC
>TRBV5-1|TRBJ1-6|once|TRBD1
CASSMTGSNSPLHF
TGCGCCAGCAGCATGACAGGGTCTAATTCACCCCTCCACTTT
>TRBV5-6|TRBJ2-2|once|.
CASSWATLDGELFF
TGTGCCAGCAGCTGGGCGACCTTAGACGGGGAGCTGTTTTTT
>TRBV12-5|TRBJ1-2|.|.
CASGLDRHYTF
TGTGCTAGTGGTTTGGACAGGCACTACACCTTC
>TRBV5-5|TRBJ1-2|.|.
CASSPGSGSFVGYTF
TGTGCCAGCAGCCCCGGCTCCGGGTCGTTCGTTGGCTACACCTTC
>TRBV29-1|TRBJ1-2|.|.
CSVGQKSFDYTF
TGCAGCGTTGGACAGAAGAGCTTTGACTACACCTTC
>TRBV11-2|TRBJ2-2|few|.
CASSFPTLTGELFF
TGTGCCAGCAGCTTCCCGACACTCACCGGGGAGCTGTTTTTT
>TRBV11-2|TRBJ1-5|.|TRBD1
CASSLGLGGEPQHF
TGTGCCAGCAGCTTAGGTTTAGGGGGCGAGCCCCAGCATTTT
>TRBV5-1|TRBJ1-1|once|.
CASSLIGDGTEAFF
TGCGCCAGCAGCTTGATAGGGGATGGGACTGAAGCTTTCTTT
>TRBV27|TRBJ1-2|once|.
CASRIQGGGYTF
TGTGCCAGCAGGATCCAGGGTGGCGGCTACACCTTC
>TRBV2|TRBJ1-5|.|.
CASGLGDNQPQHF
TGTGCCAGTGGCTTAGGGGACAATCAGCCCCAGCATTTT
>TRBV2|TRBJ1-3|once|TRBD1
CASSAGQGTRNTIYF
TGTGCCAGCAGTGCCGGACAGGGCACTAGAAACACCATATATTTT
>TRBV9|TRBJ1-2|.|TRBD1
CASSTGQGDGYTF
TGTGCCAGCAGCACGGGACAGGGGGATGGCTACACCTTC
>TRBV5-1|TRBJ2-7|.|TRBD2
CASSLFAGDAYEQYF
TGCGCCAGCAGCTTATTCGCGGGGGACGCCTACGAGCAGTACTTC
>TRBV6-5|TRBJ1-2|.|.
CASSPQDPSYGYTF
TGTGCCAGCAGTCCACAGGACCCGTCCTATGGCTACACCTTC
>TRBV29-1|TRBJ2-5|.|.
CSGETGQETQYF
TGCAGCGGAGAGACAGGACAAGAGACCCAGTACTTC
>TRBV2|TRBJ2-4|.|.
CASSELEAYKYF
TGTGCCAGCAGTGAATTGGAGGCCTATAAGTACTTC
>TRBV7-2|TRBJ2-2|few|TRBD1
CASSLKAGGTGELFF
TGTGCCAGCAGCTTAAAGGCAGGGGGCACCGGGGAGCTGTTTTTT
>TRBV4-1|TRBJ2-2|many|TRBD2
CASSFRLAGGEIWTGELFF
TGCGCCAGCAGCTTCCGCCTAGCGGGGGGGGAAATATGGACCGGGGAGCTGTTTTTT
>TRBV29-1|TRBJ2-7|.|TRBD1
CSVATGTGSYEQYF
TGCAGCGTAGCCACCGGGACAGGCTCCTACGAGCAGTACTTC
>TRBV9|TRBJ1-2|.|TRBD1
CASSTGQGEDGYTF
TGTGCCAGCAGCACGGGACAGGGGGAGGATGGCTACACCTTC
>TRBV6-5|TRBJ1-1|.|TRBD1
CASSYETGGTEAFF
TGTGCCAGCAGTTACGAGACAGGGGGAACTGAAGCTTTCTTT
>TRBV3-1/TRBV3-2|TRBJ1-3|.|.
CASSQGTYGNTIYF
TGTGCCAGCAGCCAAGGTACCTATGGAAACACCATATATTTT
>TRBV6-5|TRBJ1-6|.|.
CASSYGHSPLHF
TGTGCCAGCAGTTACGGACACTCACCCCTCCACTTT
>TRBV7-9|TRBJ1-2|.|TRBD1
CASSLGGDRTRYNYGYTF
TGTGCCAGCAGCTTGGGTGGGGACAGAACCCGTTATAACTATGGCTACACCTTC
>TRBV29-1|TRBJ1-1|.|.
CSVDEPGGTEAFF
TGCAGCGTTGACGAGCCGGGGGGCACTGAAGCTTTCTTT
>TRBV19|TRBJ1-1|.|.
CASSTSMNTEAFF
TGTGCCAGTAGTACGAGTATGAACACTGAAGCTTTCTTT
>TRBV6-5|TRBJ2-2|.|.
CASSVLTNTGELFF
TGTGCCAGCTCGGTGCTAACGAACACCGGGGAGCTGTTTTTT
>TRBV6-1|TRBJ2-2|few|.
CASSESGKANTGELFF
TGTGCCAGCAGTGAGTCAGGAAAGGCGAACACCGGGGAGCTGTTTTTT
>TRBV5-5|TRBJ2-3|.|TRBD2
CASSLGSSGGFTDTQYF
TGTGCCAGCAGCTTGGGATCCAGCGGGGGGTTCACAGATACGCAGTATTTT
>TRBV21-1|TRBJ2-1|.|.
CASSNKVGLSEQFF
TGTGCCAGCAGTAACAAGGTAGGACTCTCCGAACAGTTCTTC
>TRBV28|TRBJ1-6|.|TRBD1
CASSLPGQGVSPLHF
TGTGCCAGCAGTTTACCGGGACAGGGCGTATCACCCCTCCACTTT
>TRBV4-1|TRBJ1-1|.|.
CASSQASGGWTEAFF
TGCGCCAGCAGCCAAGCCTCCGGGGGTTGGACTGAAGCTTTCTTT
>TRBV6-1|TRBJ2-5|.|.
CASSDLSGGPQETQYF
TGTGCCAGCAGTGATCTTTCGGGGGGCCCCCAAGAGACCCAGTACTTC
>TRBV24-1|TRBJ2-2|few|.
CATSDSGRTTIGEDTGELFF
TGTGCCACCAGTGACTCCGGCCGGACAACCATCGGAGAGGACACCGGGGAGCTGTTTTTT
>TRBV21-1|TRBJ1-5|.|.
CASSPPCAQHF
TGTGCCAGCAGCCCCCCTTGTGCCCAGCATTTT
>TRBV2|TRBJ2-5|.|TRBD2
CASRRLAGGRLVQETQYF
TGTGCCAGCAGGCGACTAGCGGGGGGGCGATTAGTTCAAGAGACCCAGTACTTC
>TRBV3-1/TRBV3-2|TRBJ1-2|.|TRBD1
CASSPNPTGGGYGYTF
TGTGCCAGCAGCCCCAACCCGACAGGGGGAGGGTATGGCTACACCTTC
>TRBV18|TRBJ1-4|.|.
CASSPSRQGGLFF
TGTGCCAGCTCACCCTCTCGCCAGGGAGGACTGTTTTTT
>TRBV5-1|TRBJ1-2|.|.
CASSLEYGYGYTF
TGCGCCAGCAGCTTGGAATACGGGTATGGCTACACCTTC
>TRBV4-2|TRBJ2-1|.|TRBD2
CASSQPGLATDNEQFF
TGTGCCAGCAGCCAACCGGGACTAGCTACGGACAATGAGCAGTTCTTC
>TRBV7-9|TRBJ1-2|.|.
CASSVQGTSGYTF
TGTGCCAGCAGCGTTCAGGGGACGAGTGGCTACACCTTC
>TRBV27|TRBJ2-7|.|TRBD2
CASSSRTSGGSEQYF
TGTGCCAGCAGTTCCCGGACTAGCGGGGGATCCGAGCAGTACTTC
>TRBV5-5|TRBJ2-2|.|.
CASSLIGAGELFF
TGTGCCAGCAGCTTGATAGGGGCCGGGGAGCTGTTTTTT
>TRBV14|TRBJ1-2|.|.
CASSHNYPGDGYTF
TGTGCCAGCAGCCATAACTACCCTGGAGATGGCTACACCTTC
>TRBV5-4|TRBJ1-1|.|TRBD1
CASSQRQGAEGTEAFF
TGTGCCAGCAGCCAAAGACAGGGGGCGGAGGGCACTGAAGCTTTCTTT
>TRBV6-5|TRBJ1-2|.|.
CASSLAGTTYGYTF
TGTGCCAGCAGCCTCGCGGGGACCACATATGGCTACACCTTC
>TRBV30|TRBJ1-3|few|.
CAWSEGDSGNTIYF
TGTGCCTGGAGTGAAGGGGATTCTGGAAACACCATATATTTT
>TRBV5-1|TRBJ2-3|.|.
CASSWVQGRADTQYF
TGCGCCAGCAGCTGGGTGCAGGGCAGGGCAGATACGCAGTATTTT
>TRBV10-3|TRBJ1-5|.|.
CAISAGDQPQHF
TGTGCCATCAGTGCGGGGGATCAGCCCCAGCATTTT
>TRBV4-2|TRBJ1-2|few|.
CASSQYGQSNYGYTF
TGTGCCAGCAGCCAATACGGACAGTCCAACTATGGCTACACCTTC
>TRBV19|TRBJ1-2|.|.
CASSIDGGRGYGYTF
TGTGCCAGTAGTATTGATGGGGGCCGGGGCTATGGCTACACCTTC